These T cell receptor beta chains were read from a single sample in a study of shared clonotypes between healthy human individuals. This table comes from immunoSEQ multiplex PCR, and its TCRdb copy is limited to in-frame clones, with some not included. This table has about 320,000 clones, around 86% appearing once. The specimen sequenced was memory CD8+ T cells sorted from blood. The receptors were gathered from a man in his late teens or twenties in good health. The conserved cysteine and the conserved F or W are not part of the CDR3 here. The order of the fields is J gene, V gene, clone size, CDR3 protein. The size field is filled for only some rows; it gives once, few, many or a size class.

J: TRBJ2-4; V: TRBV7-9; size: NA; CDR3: ASSSTQGAGNIQY
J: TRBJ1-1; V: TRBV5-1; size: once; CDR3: ASSLGAEAF
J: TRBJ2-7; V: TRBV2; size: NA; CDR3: ASRAAQDYEQY
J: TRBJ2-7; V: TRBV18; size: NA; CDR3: ASSPDREAYEQY
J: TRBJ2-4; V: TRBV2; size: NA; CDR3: ASSEFIRTENIQY
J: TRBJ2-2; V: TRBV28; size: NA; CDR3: ALLAENTGELF
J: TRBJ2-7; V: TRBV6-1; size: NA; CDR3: ASSAPSGQAYEQY
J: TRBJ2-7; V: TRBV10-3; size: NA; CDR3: AIRVDREYEQY
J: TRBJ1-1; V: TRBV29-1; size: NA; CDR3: SVGSVAEVYVNTEAF
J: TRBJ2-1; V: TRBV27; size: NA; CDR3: ASSLLREGRGEQF
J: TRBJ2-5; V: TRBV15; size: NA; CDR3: ATSKDRGHETQY
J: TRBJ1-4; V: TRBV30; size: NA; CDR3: AWSMGYANEKLF
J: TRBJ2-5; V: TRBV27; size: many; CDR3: ASSQQGAQKETQY
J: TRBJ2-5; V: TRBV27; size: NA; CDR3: ASSPGTKETQY
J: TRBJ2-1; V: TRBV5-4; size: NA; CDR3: ASSFDSAANEQF
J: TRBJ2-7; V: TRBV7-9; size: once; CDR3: ASSLLPWEQY
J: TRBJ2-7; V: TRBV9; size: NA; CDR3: ASSVEGTGSYEQY